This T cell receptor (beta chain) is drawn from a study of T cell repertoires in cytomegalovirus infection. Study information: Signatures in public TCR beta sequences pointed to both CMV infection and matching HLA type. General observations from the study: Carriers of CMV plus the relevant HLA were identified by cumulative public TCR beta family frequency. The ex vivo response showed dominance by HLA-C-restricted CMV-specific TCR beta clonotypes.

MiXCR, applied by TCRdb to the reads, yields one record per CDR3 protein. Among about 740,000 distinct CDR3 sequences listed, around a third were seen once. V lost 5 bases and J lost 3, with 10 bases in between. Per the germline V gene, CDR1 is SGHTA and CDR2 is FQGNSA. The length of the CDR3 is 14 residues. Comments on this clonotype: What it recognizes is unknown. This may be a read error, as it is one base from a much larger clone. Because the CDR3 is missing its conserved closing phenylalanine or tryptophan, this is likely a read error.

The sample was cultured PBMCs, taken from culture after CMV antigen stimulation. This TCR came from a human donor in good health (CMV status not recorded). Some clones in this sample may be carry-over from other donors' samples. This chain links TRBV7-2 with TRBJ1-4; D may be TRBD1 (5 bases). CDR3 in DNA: TGTGCCAGCAGCCTGGGGACGTCTAATGAAAAACTGTTTTTG. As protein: CASSLGTSNEKLFL.